This TCR beta chain stems from a study of T cell responses to AZD1222 COVID-19 vaccine. Across the study: Recipients boosted at about 4 weeks or about 12 weeks are pooled. Study-level findings and limits: Dominant at 160-218 and 743-854, vaccine-associated CD4 TCRs also spanned spike. White British people made up most donors, females outnumbered males, and clonal diversity was possibly underestimated.

Clones were read by immunoSEQ multiplex PCR, and TCRdb kept only the in-frame ones, dropping some. The sample lists 60,000 to 80,000 clones, 65% to 90% occurring once. In regard to this clone: Its antigen is still unknown.

The TCR originated in an adult in good health. The specimen comprised peripheral blood, sampled on day 0 of AZD1222 vaccination.

CDR3: CASKMPGYTDTQYF. CDR3 sequence (DNA): TGCGCCAGCAAGATGCCGGGGTACACAGATACGCAGTATTTT. The genes are TRBV10-2 and TRBJ2-3; D possibly corresponds to TRBD2 (5 bases). The CDR3 covers 14 residues. Germline V gene sequence: CDR1 WSHSY, CDR2 SAAADI. Trimming took off 7 bases at V and 2 bases at J, with 13 bases between the two ends.